The following is a T cell receptor (beta chain) sequence with its context. This sample stems from a study of blood T cell repertoires in COVID-19. Study as a whole: Both acute and convalescent COVID-19 samples were obtained from the United States, Italy and Spain. T cells, B-cell-depleted T cells, or PBMCs provided the cDNA or gDNA that served as material.

CDR3 length: 14 amino acids. Germline CDR1 GTSNPN, CDR2 SVGIG (reference sequence). With V trimmed by 4 bases and J by 2 bases, 5 bases remained unmatched. TCRdb's copy holds only in-frame clones and misses some; the assay was immunoSEQ multiplex PCR. Of about 200,000 clones detected, around four fifths appear once; the ten largest clones hold 0.95%. The V gene is TRBV30, the J gene TRBJ2-3; 8 bases map to TRBD2. The receptor comes from a man between 60 and 70 years old with COVID-19, enrolled during active disease. Sequencing was performed on peripheral blood. This CDR3 reads CAWKREGLTDTQYF. The CDR3 region has the DNA TGTGCCTGGAAACGGGAGGGCCTCACAGATACGCAGTATTTT.